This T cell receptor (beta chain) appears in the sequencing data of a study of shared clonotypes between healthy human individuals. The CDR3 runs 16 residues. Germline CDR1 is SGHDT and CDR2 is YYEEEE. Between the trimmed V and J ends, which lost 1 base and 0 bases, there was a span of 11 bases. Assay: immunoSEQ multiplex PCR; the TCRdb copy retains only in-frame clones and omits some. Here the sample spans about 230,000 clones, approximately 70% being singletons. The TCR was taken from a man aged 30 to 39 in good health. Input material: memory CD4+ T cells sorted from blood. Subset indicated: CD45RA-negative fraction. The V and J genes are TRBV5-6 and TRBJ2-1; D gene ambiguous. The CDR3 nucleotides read TGTGCCAGCAGCTTGCCCGGATACAGCTCCTACAATGAGCAGTTCTTC. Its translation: CASSLPGYSSYNEQFF.